The 24 T cell receptor beta chains in this list originate from one sample, sequenced in a study of siplizumab effects on memory and regulatory T cells. Only in-frame clones appear in the TCRdb table, and some are missing; sequencing was by immunoSEQ multiplex PCR. The table lists more than 85,000 clones, around 90% of them singletons. Sequenced: Tregs sorted from blood. These receptors were taken from a human donor in good health.

The chain couples TRBV30 to TRBJ1-5; TRBD1 might be the D (5 bases). CDR1 and CDR2 from the germline V gene are GTSNPN and SVGIG (reference sequence). V dropped 3 bases and J dropped 5 bases, with 14 bases sitting between them. The CDR3 has 14 residues. In DNA, the CDR3 is TGTGCCTGGAGAAAGGGGAGCGCCGATCAGCCCCAGCATTTT. It codes for CAWRKGSADQPQHF.

The V gene is TRBV5-4, the J gene TRBJ2-3; D is undetermined. The germline V and J ends were trimmed by 0 bases and 5 bases, with 4 bases remaining between them. The CDR3 contains 12 residues. Germline V CDR1 and CDR2: SGHNT, YYREEE (reference sequence). The DNA of the CDR3 is TGTGCCAGCAGCTTGGCGGAAGATACGCAGTATTTT. This encodes CASSLAEDTQYF.

This chain connects TRBV6-1 to TRBJ2-2; TRBD2 aligns across 12 bases. This CDR3 has 16 residues. Germline lookup yields CDR1 MNHNS and CDR2 SASEGT. Germline trimming cut 4 bases from V and 6 bases from J; bases unmatched to any gene: 6. The CDR3 region has the DNA TGTGCCAGCAGTGCCCGACTAGCGGGAGCGGCCGGGGAGCTGTTTTTT. Amino acids: CASSARLAGAAGELFF.

The CDR3 protein is CASSPEQRGKTQYF. The CDR3 coding sequence is TGCGCCAGCAGCCCCGAACAAAGGGGCAAGACCCAGTACTTC. The chain combines TRBV5-1 with TRBJ2-5, with a weak D call TRBD1 (5 bases). The length of the CDR3 is 14 residues. The germline V and J ends were trimmed by 4 bases and 6 bases, with 16 bases remaining between them. Germline lookup yields CDR1 SGHRS and CDR2 YFSETQ.

The rearrangement uses TRBV7-3 and TRBJ2-3, with 8 positions matching TRBD1. The CDR3 runs 17 residues. Germline trimming cut 5 bases from V and 6 bases from J; bases unmatched to any gene: 16. CDR1 is SGHTA and CDR2 is FQGTGA in the germline V gene. The CDR3 nucleotides are TGTGCCAGCAGCCGTACAGGGGGACTCTTTGGGGCGGATACGCAGTATTTT. It translates to CASSRTGGLFGADTQYF.

This chain joins TRBV18 and TRBJ2-1; D ambiguous. Germline CDR1 is KGHSH and CDR2 is LQKENI. The CDR3 sequence is 14 residues long. The V and J ends lost 1 base and 12 bases respectively, with 16 bases between them. Here the CDR3 reads CASSPQSGLWRQFF. Written as DNA, the CDR3 is TGTGCCAGCTCACCACAGTCGGGCCTATGGCGGCAGTTCTTC.

The chain carries TRBV9 and TRBJ2-7; TRBD2 agrees at 8 bases. Losses at the gene ends were 0 bases for V and 5 bases for J; bases not matched to a gene: 10. This CDR3 contains 16 residues. Germline-derived CDR1 and CDR2 are SGDLS and YYNGEE. The CDR3 reads CASSVVSSGSIDEQYF. As DNA, the CDR3 is TGTGCCAGCAGCGTAGTATCCAGCGGGAGCATCGACGAGCAGTACTTC.

This chain links TRBV19 with TRBJ1-1; TRBD1 agrees at 7 bases. CDR1 is LNHDA and CDR2 is SQIVND in the germline V gene (reference sequence). The junction had 10 bases not matched to a gene; V was cut back by 5 bases and J by 1 base. The CDR3 is made up of 16 amino acids. Here the CDR3 DNA reads TGTGCCAGTAGTTTTCTGGGACAGCTAGGGAACACTGAAGCTTTCTTT. Residues: CASSFLGQLGNTEAFF.

The genes are TRBV7-2 and TRBJ2-5; 7 bases map to TRBD2. The V segment lost 5 bases and the J segment 4 bases; nucleotides outside the gene matches: 4. Per germline, CDR1 SGHTA and CDR2 FQGNSA. This CDR3 has 13 residues. The CDR3 nucleotides are TGTGCCAGCAGCCACGGCGGGAGAGAGACCCAGTACTTC. It yields the protein CASSHGGRETQYF. Full variable domain (missing parts from reference TRBV7-2 and TRBJ2-5): GAGVSQSPSNKVTEKGKDVELRCDPISGHTALYWYRQSLGQGLEFLIYFQGNSAPDKSGLPSDRFSAERTGGSVSTLTIQRTQQEDSAVYLCASSHGGRETQYFGPGTRLLVL.

The chain combines TRBV2 with TRBJ1-5; 7 bases align to TRBD1. Trimming at V came to 6 bases and at J to 7 bases, leaving 9 bases not matched to a gene. CDR1 SNHLY and CDR2 FYNNEI come from the germline V gene. The CDR3 is 14 amino acids. This CDR3 reads CASRLSGGWQPQHF. The CDR3 region has the DNA TGTGCCAGCAGACTTTCAGGGGGTTGGCAGCCCCAGCATTTT.

The genes are TRBV6-1 and TRBJ1-1; D might be TRBD1 (5 bases). V was pared by 2 bases and J by 4 bases, with 8 bases between. Germline V lookup: CDR1 MNHNS, CDR2 SASEGT. The CDR3 consists of 13 residues. The CDR3 bases are TGTGCCAGCAGTGAACGGGGGGGCACTGAAGCTTTCTTT. It codes for CASSERGGTEAFF.

This rearrangement joins TRBV27 to TRBJ1-5; 11 bases line up with TRBD1. The CDR3 spans 16 residues. CDR1 MNHEY and CDR2 SMNVEV come from the germline V gene (reference sequence). V lost 6 bases to trimming and J lost 4 bases; unmatched junction nucleotides: 8. CDR3 DNA sequence: TGTGCCAGCAGGGGGTTGGGACAGGGGGGAAATCAGCCCCAGCATTTT. Its translation is CASRGLGQGGNQPQHF.

This clone appeared once. In the same sample, other DNA sequences code for this CDR3. This chain connects TRBV10-2 to TRBJ2-4, with D uncertain. Trimming took off 6 bases at V and 0 bases at J, with 18 bases between the two ends. Germline assignment: CDR1 WSHSY and CDR2 SAAADI. The CDR3 extends over 17 amino acids. The CDR3 nucleotides are TGCGCCAGCAGGGCTGTAAGGAACCCGCTAGCCAAAAACATTCAGTACTTC. Translating it yields CASRAVRNPLAKNIQYF.

This clone is a singleton in its sample. The chain joins TRBV4-1 to TRBJ2-3; TRBD2 aligns across 7 bases. This CDR3 is 19 amino acids long. Germline CDR1 and CDR2: MGHRA and YSYEKL. J lost 1 base, V lost 0 bases, and 13 bases had no gene match. The CDR3 region has the DNA TGCGCCAGCAGCCAAGATCGTAAGCTGTCTAGCGGAGGCACAGATACGCAGTATTTT. Protein sequence: CASSQDRKLSSGGTDTQYF.

The V gene is TRBV6-5, the J gene TRBJ1-3, with no clear D. This CDR3 contains 15 residues. The germline gives CDR1 MNHEY, CDR2 SVGAGI. The V gene lost 2 bases and the J gene lost 2 bases, with 10 bases spanning the gap. The CDR3 sequence: CASSYGQIPGNTIYF. The CDR3 nucleotides are TGTGCCAGCAGTTACGGGCAGATACCTGGAAACACCATATATTTT.

This chain connects TRBV5-4 to TRBJ1-1; D not certain. V gave up 0 bases and J gave up 4 bases, with 7 bases separating them. This CDR3 is built from 13 residues. CDR1 is SGHNT and CDR2 is YYREEE in the germline V gene (reference sequence). Written as DNA, the CDR3 is TGTGCCAGCAGCTTGGTCTCCGGCACTGAAGCTTTCTTT. It encodes CASSLVSGTEAFF.

V and J are TRBV6-6 and TRBJ2-7; D might be TRBD2 (5 bases). CDR3 size: 13 residues. V was clipped by 4 bases and J by 3 bases, with 10 bases between them. The V gene's germline CDR1 is MNHNY and CDR2 SVGAGI (reference sequence). This CDR3 reads CASSSWTGYEQYF. The CDR3 region has the DNA TGTGCCAGCAGTTCCTGGACTGGCTACGAGCAGTACTTC.

The rearrangement joins TRBV19 to TRBJ2-1; TRBD2 aligns across 10 bases. The CDR3 spans 20 residues. The V and J ends lost 5 bases and 4 bases, in that order; junction bases with no gene match: 20. Germline assignment: CDR1 LNHDA and CDR2 SQIVND (reference sequence). The CDR3 region has the DNA TGTGCCAGTAGTCCAACCTTACTAGCGGGACTTCCCCCAAATTACAATGAGCAGTTCTTC. Translating it yields CASSPTLLAGLPPNYNEQFF. The complete variable domain, with remaining parts taken from reference TRBV19 and TRBJ2-1, reads DGGITQSPKYLFRKEGQNVTLSCEQNLNHDAMYWYRQDPGQGLRLIYYSQIVNDFQKGDIAEGYSVSREKKESFPLTVTSAQKNPTAFYLCASSPTLLAGLPPNYNEQFFGPGTRLTVL.

This chain joins TRBV5-1 and TRBJ1-2, with TRBD1 as a possible D gene (5 bases). The CDR3 extends over 13 amino acids. In germline, CDR1 is SGHRS, CDR2 YFSETQ. V lost 3 bases to trimming and J lost 3 bases, with 9 bases between them. In DNA form, the CDR3 reads TGCGCCAGCAGCTCCGACAGATACTATGGCTACACCTTC. Translating gives CASSSDRYYGYTF.

The chain is built from TRBV4-1 and TRBJ2-2; D is ambiguous. V dropped 0 bases and J dropped 6 bases, with 8 bases sitting between them. This CDR3 has 14 residues. Germline CDR1 reads MGHRA; CDR2 reads YSYEKL. In DNA, the CDR3 is TGCGCCAGCAGCCAAGATTTGGATCCCGGGGAGCTGTTTTTT. It is translated as CASSQDLDPGELFF.

This chain uses TRBV7-9 with TRBJ2-7; tentative D call: TRBD2 (6 bases). The CDR3 extends over 12 amino acids. Germline lookup yields CDR1 SEHNR and CDR2 FQNEAQ (reference sequence). The V end lost 5 bases, the J end lost 7 bases, and 12 bases lay between the germline ends. CDR3 coding DNA: TGTGCCAGCAGCGGGGACTTCGGGGAGCAGTACTTC. Translating it yields CASSGDFGEQYF.

The chain uses TRBV6-1 and TRBJ1-5; 8 nucleotides agree with TRBD1. CDR1 and CDR2 (germline): MNHNS, SASEGT. V trimming: 1 base; J trimming: 6 bases; junction bases outside the gene matches: 5. The CDR3 covers 15 residues. The CDR3 sequence: CASSEVTGGGQPQHF. The CDR3 coding sequence is TGTGCCAGCAGTGAAGTCACAGGGGGAGGTCAGCCCCAGCATTTT.

V gene TRBV19 combines with J gene TRBJ2-5; 7 bases line up with TRBD1. CDR1 is LNHDA and CDR2 is SQIVND in the germline V gene (reference sequence). CDR3 length equals 15 residues. V dropped 3 bases and J dropped 5; count of bases not matched to a gene: 9. This CDR3 is CASSIQGVLRETQYF. CDR3 coding DNA: TGTGCCAGTAGTATTCAGGGGGTACTGCGGGAGACCCAGTACTTC.

V gene TRBV11-2 combines with J gene TRBJ2-3; no clear D gene. The CDR3 is 13 amino acids. The ends were cut back, 2 bases at V and 3 bases at J, with 6 bases in the middle. Germline CDR1 reads SGHAT; CDR2 reads FQNNGV. CDR3 coding DNA: TGTGCCAGCAGCTTAAGGATTACAGATACGCAGTATTTT. Protein product: CASSLRITDTQYF.